This TCR beta chain was found in a study of T cells in Graves' hyperthyroidism and ophthalmopathy. Across the study: The blood sample was taken at first diagnosis, before treatment began.

Amplified regions were TCR beta CDR3 sequences from RNA transcripts. The primer set for the first-round RT-PCR of the TCR CDR3 was HTBI. TCRdb reprocessed the multiplex PCR reads with MiXCR, giving one entry per CDR3 protein. This sample has over 250,000 distinct CDR3 sequences, with 20% to 25% found just once. At least ten counts were recorded for this clonotype. V shed 0 bases and J shed 0 bases, with 11 bases lying between them. This CDR3 spans 17 amino acids. Germline V gene sequence: CDR1 KGHDR, CDR2 SFDVKD. The V and J genes are TRBV24-1 and TRBJ1-5; a possible D gene is TRBD1 (5 bases). The sample consisted of blood. This receptor was obtained from a man aged 40-50 years with Graves' hyperthyroidism that later progressed to Graves' ophthalmopathy. As DNA, the CDR3 is TGTGCCACCAGTGATTTGATGTCTGGGGCTAGCAATCAGCCCCAGCATTTT. It translates to CATSDLMSGASNQPQHF.